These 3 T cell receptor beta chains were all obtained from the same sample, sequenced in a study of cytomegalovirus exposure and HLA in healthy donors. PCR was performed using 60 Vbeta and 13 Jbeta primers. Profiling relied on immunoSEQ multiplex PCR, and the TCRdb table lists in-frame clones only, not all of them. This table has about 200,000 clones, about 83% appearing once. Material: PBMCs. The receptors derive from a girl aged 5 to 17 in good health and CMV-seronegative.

For the CDR3, the DNA is TGCGCCAGCAGCCCCGACAGGGCGGATGGCTACACCTTC. Protein product: CASSPDRADGYTF. The chain has TRBV5-1 and TRBJ1-2; 7 bases are a match to TRBD1. Germline CDR1 SGHRS, CDR2 YFSETQ. Trimming removed 4 bases from V and 6 bases from J; junction bases left unmatched: 6. The length of the CDR3 is 13 residues.

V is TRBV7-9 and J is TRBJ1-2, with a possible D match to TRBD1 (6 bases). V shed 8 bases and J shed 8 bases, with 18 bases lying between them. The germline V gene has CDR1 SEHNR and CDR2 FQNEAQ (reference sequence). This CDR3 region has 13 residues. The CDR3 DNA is TGTGCCAGCCAACAGGGAACTGCCTCGGGCTACACCTTC. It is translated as CASQQGTASGYTF.

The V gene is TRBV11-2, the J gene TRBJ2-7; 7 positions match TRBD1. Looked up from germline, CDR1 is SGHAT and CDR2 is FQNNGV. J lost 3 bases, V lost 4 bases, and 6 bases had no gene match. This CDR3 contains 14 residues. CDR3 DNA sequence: TGTGCCAGCAGCTCGCGACAGGGTTACTACGAGCAGTACTTC. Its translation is CASSSRQGYYEQYF.